Detailed here is one TCR beta chain. Enrolment of Seattle patients took place during active infection, and they were followed longitudinally. The V and J ends lost 0 bases and 0 bases respectively, with 9 bases between them. Germline V CDR1 and CDR2: SGHRS, YFSETQ. The CDR3 runs 15 residues. Clones were sequenced by immunoSEQ multiplex PCR, and TCRdb holds only the in-frame ones, with some missing. The data hold about 400,000 clones, with 75% to 90% observed a single time. The data were taken from a study of blood T cell repertoires in COVID-19. The chain carries TRBV5-1 and TRBJ1-1; D is ambiguous. The sequenced sample was peripheral blood. This clonotype was sampled from a woman in her sixties or seventies with COVID-19, enrolled during active disease. Here the CDR3 reads CASSLDASMNTEAFF. The CDR3 DNA follows: TGCGCCAGCAGCTTGGATGCGAGCATGAACACTGAAGCTTTCTTT.